These 20 T cell receptor beta chains share one sample of origin, sequenced in a study of blood T cell repertoires in COVID-19. Method: immunoSEQ multiplex PCR; TCRdb's copy keeps in-frame clones and lacks some. The sample lists 110,000 to 150,000 clones; approximately 91% were seen once. Material: peripheral blood. The receptor source for this set is a man in his fifties or sixties with active or convalescent COVID-19.

The rearrangement joins TRBV24-1 to TRBJ2-6; weak D call: TRBD1 (6 bases). Per germline, CDR1 KGHDR and CDR2 SFDVKD. V was pared by 5 bases and J by 0 bases, with 13 bases between. The CDR3 sequence is 17 residues long. CDR3 nucleotides: TGTGCCACCAGTGGCCCCCAGGGGAGCTCTGGGGCCAACGTCCTGACTTTC. Encoded protein: CATSGPQGSSGANVLTF.

This chain joins TRBV2 and TRBJ2-3; D is undetermined. With 6 bases removed from V and 5 bases from J, the gap between germline ends came to 6 bases. CDR1 and CDR2 from the germline V gene are SNHLY and FYNNEI. The CDR3 sequence is 11 residues long. The CDR3 protein is CASRGVDTQYF. The DNA for the CDR3 is TGTGCCAGCAGGGGCGTAGATACGCAGTATTTT.

The chain carries TRBV24-1 and TRBJ2-5; 9 bases align to TRBD1. The V and J ends lost 5 bases and 5 bases, in that order; junction bases with no gene match: 14. Germline loops: CDR1 KGHDR, CDR2 SFDVKD. CDR3 size: 17 residues. CDR3 protein: CATSAPPGGQGGETQYF. CDR3 nucleotide sequence: TGTGCCACCAGTGCCCCCCCGGGGGGACAGGGAGGGGAGACCCAGTACTTC.

The V and J genes are TRBV4-1 and TRBJ2-1, with TRBD1 as a possible D gene (5 bases). The V gene lost 1 base and the J gene lost 7 bases, with 8 bases spanning the gap. This CDR3 has 13 residues. Germline assignment: CDR1 MGHRA and CDR2 YSYEKL. The CDR3 protein is CASSQGPGNEQFF. The CDR3, as DNA: TGCGCCAGCAGCCAAGGACCAGGGAATGAGCAGTTCTTC.

The rearrangement links TRBV7-9 to TRBJ2-3; a possible D gene is TRBD2 (5 bases). V was clipped by 4 bases and J by 5 bases, with 10 bases between them. CDR1 and CDR2 (germline): SEHNR, FQNEAQ (reference sequence). The CDR3 spans 13 residues. The CDR3 DNA follows: TGTGCCAGCAGCTCTCGTAGCGTAGATACGCAGTATTTT. This codes for CASSSRSVDTQYF.

The chain uses TRBV27 and TRBJ2-5; 8 bases are a match to TRBD2. J was trimmed by 1 base and V by 4 bases; bases with no gene match: 8. Germline V gene data show CDR1 as MNHEY and CDR2 as SMNVEV (reference sequence). The CDR3 is made up of 16 amino acids. CDR3 sequence: CASSSRQRGFQETQYF. The CDR3 DNA reads TGTGCCAGCAGTTCACGGCAGCGGGGGTTCCAAGAGACCCAGTACTTC.

This chain links TRBV7-3 with TRBJ1-1; 10 bases line up with TRBD1. CDR3 length: 15 amino acids. Losses at the gene ends were 6 bases for V and 1 base for J; bases not matched to a gene: 5. Germline V gene data show CDR1 as SGHTA and CDR2 as FQGTGA. The CDR3, as DNA: TGTGCCAGCAGGAAAGGACAGGGGGAGAACACTGAAGCTTTCTTT. The encoded protein is CASRKGQGENTEAFF.

The chain recombines TRBV15 with TRBJ1-2, with a weak D call TRBD1 (5 bases). The germline V gene encodes CDR1 LNHNV and CDR2 YYDKDF (reference sequence). The CDR3 has 14 amino acids. V lost 0 bases to trimming and J lost 4 bases, with 9 bases between them. The CDR3 here is CATSRDKDTYGYTF. The CDR3 nucleotides read TGTGCCACCAGCAGAGATAAGGACACCTATGGCTACACCTTC.

The chain employs TRBV28 and TRBJ1-1, with D possibly TRBD1 on 6 matching bases. V was pared by 2 bases and J by 4 bases, with 11 bases between. Germline V gene sequence: CDR1 MDHEN, CDR2 SYDVKM. The CDR3 has 14 residues. CDR3 sequence reads: CASSLGRGSTEAFF. DNA for the CDR3: TGTGCCAGCAGTTTAGGCAGGGGTAGCACTGAAGCTTTCTTT.

J is TRBJ2-1 and V is TRBV3-1 (or the pseudogene TRBV3-2), with 9 positions matching TRBD2. CDR1 and CDR2 from the germline V gene are LGHDT and YNNKEL (reference sequence). This CDR3 comprises 15 residues. V was pared by 0 bases and J by 7 bases, with 4 bases of the junction left unmatched. The CDR3 reads CASSQEGLAGNEQFF. The DNA of the CDR3 is TGTGCCAGCAGCCAAGAAGGCCTAGCGGGGAATGAGCAGTTCTTC.

The chain carries TRBV6-5 and TRBJ1-2, with 7 bases that match TRBD1. CDR1 MNHEY and CDR2 SVGAGI come from the germline V gene. CDR3 size: 15 residues. V was clipped by 6 bases and J by 4 bases; unmatched bases: 11. In DNA, the CDR3 is TGTGCCAGCAGGGCGGGGAGGCAGGGGGGCTATGGCTACACCTTC. Its protein is CASRAGRQGGYGYTF.

This clone turned up a few times. The gene calls are TRBV2 and TRBJ1-5, with a possible D match to TRBD1 (6 bases). CDR3 size: 14 residues. Trimming left V 8 bases short and J 4 bases short, with 15 bases between. Germline V gene lookup returns CDR1 SNHLY and CDR2 FYNNEI. The CDR3 here is CASQAQGINQPQHF. The CDR3 DNA sequence: TGTGCCAGCCAGGCGCAGGGGATTAATCAGCCCCAGCATTTT.

The chain has TRBV12-5 and TRBJ2-7; D not certain. V was pared by 5 bases and J by 3 bases, with 8 bases between. Germline V gene lookup returns CDR1 LGHNT and CDR2 FRNRAP. The CDR3 is 12 amino acids. The CDR3: CASGPTIYEQYF. The DNA for the CDR3 is TGTGCTAGTGGTCCGACAATCTACGAGCAGTACTTC.

The J gene is TRBJ1-5, the V gene TRBV30; 8 bases are shared with TRBD1. Germline CDR1 is GTSNPN and CDR2 is SVGIG (reference sequence). The ends lost 4 bases at V and 8 bases at J; junction bases unmatched: 7. The CDR3 has 13 amino acids. CDR3 residues: CAWNSGGRKPQHF. The CDR3 DNA reads TGTGCCTGGAACTCAGGGGGCCGAAAGCCCCAGCATTTT.

This clone was detected once. The V call is TRBV15, the J call TRBJ1-5, with 9 bases fitting TRBD1. The CDR3 sequence is 14 residues long. J gave up 4 bases and V 8 bases, and 6 bases lay outside the gene matches. Germline V CDR1 and CDR2: LNHNV, YYDKDF (reference sequence). DNA of the CDR3: TGTGCCACCGCGGACAGGGGATGGAATCAGCCCCAGCATTTT. Translating it yields CATADRGWNQPQHF.

CDR3 nucleotide sequence: TGTGCCAGCAGTGTTCAGGCTTCACCCCTCCACTTT. Translated: CASSVQASPLHF. The V gene is TRBV2, the J gene TRBJ1-6; D gene uncertain. V dropped 4 bases and J dropped 9 bases, with 7 bases sitting between them. This CDR3 comprises 12 residues. Per the germline V gene, CDR1 is SNHLY and CDR2 is FYNNEI. Full variable domain (missing parts from reference TRBV2 and TRBJ1-6): EPEVTQTPSHQVTQMGQEVILRCVPISNHLYFYWYRQILGQKVEFLVSFYNNEISEKSEIFDDQFSVERPDGSNFTLKIRSTKLEDSAMYFCASSVQASPLHFGNGTRLTVT.

The chain uses TRBV7-9 and TRBJ2-3; the match to TRBD2 covers 8 bases. V was clipped by 4 bases and J by 4 bases; unmatched bases: 13. The CDR3 totals 17 residues. CDR1 is SEHNR, CDR2 FQNEAQ, per germline (reference sequence). The chain's CDR3 is CASSWRLAGGSPDTQYF. For the CDR3, the DNA is TGTGCCAGCAGCTGGCGACTCGCGGGAGGCAGCCCAGATACGCAGTATTTT.

The V call is TRBV28, the J call TRBJ1-5; 7 positions agree with TRBD1. The germline V gene encodes CDR1 MDHEN and CDR2 SYDVKM. The CDR3 loop spans 15 amino acids. J was trimmed by 7 bases and V by 5 bases; bases with no gene match: 11. CDR3 nucleotide sequence: TGTGCCAGCAGTGAAGACAGGGAAGATTGGCAGCCCCAGCATTTT. It specifies CASSEDREDWQPQHF.

The V call is TRBV13, the J call TRBJ2-1; 11 positions agree with TRBD2. The CDR3 loop spans 16 amino acids. CDR1 is PRHDT and CDR2 is FYEKMQ in the germline V gene (reference sequence). J gave up 7 bases and V 5 bases, and 10 bases lay outside the gene matches. This CDR3 reads CASSAPLSGRGNEQFF. The CDR3 DNA reads TGTGCCAGCAGCGCCCCCCTTAGCGGGAGGGGAAATGAGCAGTTCTTC.

This clone has just one count. V is TRBV5-6 and J is TRBJ1-4; weak D call: TRBD1 (5 bases). The CDR3 contains 16 residues. Germline V CDR1 and CDR2: SGHDT, YYEEEE. V shed 4 bases and J shed 0 bases, with 13 bases lying between them. CDR3 residues: CASSLGVLATNEKLFF. In DNA form, the CDR3 reads TGTGCCAGCAGCCTAGGGGTATTAGCAACTAATGAAAAACTGTTTTTT.